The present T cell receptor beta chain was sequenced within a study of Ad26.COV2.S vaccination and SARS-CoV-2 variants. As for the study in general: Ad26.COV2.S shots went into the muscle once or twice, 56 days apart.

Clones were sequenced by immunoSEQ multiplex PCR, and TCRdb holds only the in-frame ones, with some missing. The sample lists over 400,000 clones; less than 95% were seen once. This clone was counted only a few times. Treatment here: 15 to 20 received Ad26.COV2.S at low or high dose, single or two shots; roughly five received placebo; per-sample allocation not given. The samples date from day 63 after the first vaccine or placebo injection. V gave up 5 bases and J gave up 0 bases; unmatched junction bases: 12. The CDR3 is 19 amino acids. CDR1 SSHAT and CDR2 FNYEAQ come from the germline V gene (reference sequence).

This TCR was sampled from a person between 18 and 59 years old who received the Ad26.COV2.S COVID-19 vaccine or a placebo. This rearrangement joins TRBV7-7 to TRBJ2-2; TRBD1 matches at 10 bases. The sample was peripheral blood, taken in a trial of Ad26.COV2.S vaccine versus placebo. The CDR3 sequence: CASSQLPGQGPTNTGELFF. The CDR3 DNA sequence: TGTGCCAGCAGCCAACTCCCGGGACAGGGGCCCACGAACACCGGGGAGCTGTTTTTT.